One TCR beta chain is described in this entry. The antigen remains unidentified. PCR primers comprised 60 Vbeta and 13 Jbeta primers. Clones were read by immunoSEQ multiplex PCR, and TCRdb kept only the in-frame ones, dropping some. The sample consists of 150,000 to 200,000 clones, 79% of them appearing once. This cohort consisted of healthy bone marrow donors. The source of the sample is a study of cytomegalovirus exposure and HLA in healthy donors. Broader study findings: Later on, a genetic analysis was performed. It linked a missense variant in DCLRE1C with V- and J-gene trimming of TCR beta. Later analysis suggested links between common viral pathogens and several top significant clusters. Segments of the TCR beta V type were, in most cases, productive about 87% or about 30% of the time in an earlier analysis.

Trimming took 3 bases from V and 3 from J, leaving 21 bases between them. From germline, CDR1 is LNHDA and CDR2 SQIVND (reference sequence). The CDR3 loop spans 17 amino acids. The chain employs TRBV19 and TRBJ2-7; D possibly corresponds to TRBD1 (6 bases). This TCR came from a woman in her thirties or forties in good health and CMV-seronegative. Source material: PBMCs. The CDR3 here is CASSMGVFGTFVYEQYF. CDR3 nucleotides: TGTGCCAGTAGTATGGGGGTGTTTGGGACATTCGTCTACGAGCAGTACTTC.